This T cell receptor (beta chain) was retrieved from a study of technical replicates of blood from a handful of donors. Germline values: CDR1 MNHEY, CDR2 SMNVEV (reference sequence). The CDR3 runs 13 residues. Trimming pared 7 bases from V and 2 bases from J, leaving 12 bases between. Produced via immunoSEQ multiplex PCR; TCRdb's table is partial and in-frame only. Of 80,000 to 100,000 clones listed, roughly nine tenths are singletons. This TCR came from a human donor in good health. This chain joins TRBV27 and TRBJ2-7, with D possibly being TRBD1 (7 bases). Sequencing was done on a sample of T cells isolated from PBMCs. The CDR3 nucleotides are TGTGCCAGCACTCAGGGGGGAACCTACGAGCAGTACTTC. It encodes CASTQGGTYEQYF.